This TCR beta chain was recovered during a study of blood T cell repertoires in COVID-19. Overall study context: The origin of the acute and convalescent COVID-19 samples was the United States, Italy and Spain. In each case, the material was cDNA or gDNA derived from T cells, B-cell-depleted T cells, or PBMCs.

Patients in Seattle were enrolled during active infection, then followed longitudinally. Per the study methods: Estimated nucleated cell counts came from reference gene primer amplification. Clones were sequenced by immunoSEQ multiplex PCR, and TCRdb holds only the in-frame ones, with some missing. That table is the source of V, J and clone size, and D and trimming were worked out from the DNA. The sample lists under 200,000 clones; roughly 78% were seen once. J gave up 2 bases and V 7 bases, and 7 bases lay outside the gene matches. The germline V gene has CDR1 LNHNV and CDR2 YYDKDF (reference sequence). The CDR3 spans 16 residues.

The chain uses TRBV15 and TRBJ2-2; 10 nucleotides agree with TRBD2. This clonotype was obtained from a woman aged 55-70 years with COVID-19, enrolled during active disease. The sequenced sample was peripheral blood. The CDR3 DNA reads as TGTGCCACCAAAGGGCTAGCGGGAGTCAACACCGGGGAGCTGTTTTTT. Translating it yields CATKGLAGVNTGELFF.